The subject of this entry is one T cell receptor (beta chain). Antigen unknown. The data were obtained in a study of identical twins. Study results and caveats: It was cross-sectional statistical analysis, not following the same donors, that the conclusions relied on.

Using its own MiXCR run on the 5' RACE reads, TCRdb lists one record per CDR3 protein. The sample holds approximately 94,000 distinct CDR3 sequences, about 6.1% seen once. The CDR3 covers 16 residues. Germline V CDR1 and CDR2: WNHNN, SYGVQD (reference sequence). With 0 bases removed from V and 4 bases from J, the gap between germline ends came to 16 bases. This TCR was recovered from a woman in her fifties or sixties in good health. This chain uses TRBV10-1 with TRBJ2-7; D remains unclear. The sequenced sample was memory T cells sorted from blood. In DNA form, the CDR3 reads TGCGCCAGCAGTGAGTCGCCAGACCAATATTCTTACGAGCAGTACTTC. Protein: CASSESPDQYSYEQYF.